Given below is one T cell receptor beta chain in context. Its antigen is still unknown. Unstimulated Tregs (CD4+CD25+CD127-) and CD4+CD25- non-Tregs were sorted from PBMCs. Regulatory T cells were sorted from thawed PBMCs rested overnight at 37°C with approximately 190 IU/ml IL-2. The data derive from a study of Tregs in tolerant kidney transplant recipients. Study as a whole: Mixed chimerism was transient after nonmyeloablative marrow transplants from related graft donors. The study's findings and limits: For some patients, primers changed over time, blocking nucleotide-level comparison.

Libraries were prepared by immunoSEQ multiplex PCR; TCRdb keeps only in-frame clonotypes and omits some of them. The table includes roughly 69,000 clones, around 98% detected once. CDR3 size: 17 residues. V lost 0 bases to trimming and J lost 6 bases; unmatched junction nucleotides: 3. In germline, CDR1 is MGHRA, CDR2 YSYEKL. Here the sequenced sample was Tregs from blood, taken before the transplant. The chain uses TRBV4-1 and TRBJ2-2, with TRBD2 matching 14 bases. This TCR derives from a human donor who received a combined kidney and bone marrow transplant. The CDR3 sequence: CASSQDSGLAGAGELFF. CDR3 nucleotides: TGCGCCAGCAGCCAAGACTCGGGACTAGCGGGGGCCGGGGAGCTGTTTTTT.